This TCR beta chain was sequenced for a study of blood T cell repertoires in COVID-19. Study-level information: Material from acute and convalescent COVID-19 was sourced from the United States, Italy and Spain. The cDNA or gDNA used as material had been derived from T cells, B-cell-depleted T cells, or PBMCs.

Authors' analysis steps: Estimated nucleated cell counts came from reference gene primer amplification. The data were produced by immunoSEQ multiplex PCR, yet TCRdb's version contains in-frame clones alone and is incomplete. V and J calls and clone size are those listed in that table; D and trimming were worked out from the DNA. The sample lists 150,000 to 200,000 clones, 74% occurring once. The TCR originated in a woman over 75 with acute or convalescent COVID-19. Specimen: peripheral blood.

The CDR3 protein is CASQQDSYSNQPQHF. Here the CDR3 DNA reads TGTGCCAGCCAACAGGACAGTTATAGCAATCAGCCCCAGCATTTT. The chain combines TRBV2 with TRBJ1-5; tentative D call: TRBD1 (6 bases). Germline V gene lookup returns CDR1 SNHLY and CDR2 FYNNEI. V was shortened by 8 bases and J by 0 bases, with 14 bases between the two germline ends. This CDR3 has 15 residues.